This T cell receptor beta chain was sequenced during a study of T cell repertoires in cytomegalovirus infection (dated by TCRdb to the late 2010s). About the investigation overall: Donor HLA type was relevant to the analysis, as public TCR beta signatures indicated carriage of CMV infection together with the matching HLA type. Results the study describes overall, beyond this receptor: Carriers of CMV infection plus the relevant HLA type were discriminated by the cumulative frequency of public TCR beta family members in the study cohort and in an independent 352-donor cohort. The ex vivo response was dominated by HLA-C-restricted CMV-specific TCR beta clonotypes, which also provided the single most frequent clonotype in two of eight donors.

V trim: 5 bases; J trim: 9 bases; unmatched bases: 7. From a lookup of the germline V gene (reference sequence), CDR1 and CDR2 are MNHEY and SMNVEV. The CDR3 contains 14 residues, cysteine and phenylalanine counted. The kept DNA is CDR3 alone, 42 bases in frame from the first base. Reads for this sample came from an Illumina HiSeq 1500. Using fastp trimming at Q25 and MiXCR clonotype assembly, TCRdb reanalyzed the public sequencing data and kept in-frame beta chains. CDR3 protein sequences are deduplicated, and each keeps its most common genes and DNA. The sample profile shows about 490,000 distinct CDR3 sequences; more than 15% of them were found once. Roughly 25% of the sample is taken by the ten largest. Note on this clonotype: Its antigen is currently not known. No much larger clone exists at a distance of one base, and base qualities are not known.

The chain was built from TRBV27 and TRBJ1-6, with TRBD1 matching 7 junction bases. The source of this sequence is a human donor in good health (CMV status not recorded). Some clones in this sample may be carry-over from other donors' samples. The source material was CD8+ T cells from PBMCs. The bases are TGTGCCAGCAGTCTCAGGGGGTCGGGTTCACCCCTCCACTTT. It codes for CASSLRGSGSPLHF.